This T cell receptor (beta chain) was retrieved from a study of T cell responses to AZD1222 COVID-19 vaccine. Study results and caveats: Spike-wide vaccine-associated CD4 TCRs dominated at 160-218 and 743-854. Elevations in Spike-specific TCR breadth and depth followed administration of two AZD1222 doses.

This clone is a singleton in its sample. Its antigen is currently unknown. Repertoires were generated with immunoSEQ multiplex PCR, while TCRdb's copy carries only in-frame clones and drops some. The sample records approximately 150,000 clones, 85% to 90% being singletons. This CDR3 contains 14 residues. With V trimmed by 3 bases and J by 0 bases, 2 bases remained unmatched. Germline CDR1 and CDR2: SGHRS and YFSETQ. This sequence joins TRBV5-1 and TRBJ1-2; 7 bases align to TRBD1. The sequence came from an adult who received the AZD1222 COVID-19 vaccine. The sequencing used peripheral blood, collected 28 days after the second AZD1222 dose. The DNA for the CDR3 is TGCGCCAGCAGCTCGACAGGGACTAACTATGGCTACACCTTC. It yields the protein CASSSTGTNYGYTF.